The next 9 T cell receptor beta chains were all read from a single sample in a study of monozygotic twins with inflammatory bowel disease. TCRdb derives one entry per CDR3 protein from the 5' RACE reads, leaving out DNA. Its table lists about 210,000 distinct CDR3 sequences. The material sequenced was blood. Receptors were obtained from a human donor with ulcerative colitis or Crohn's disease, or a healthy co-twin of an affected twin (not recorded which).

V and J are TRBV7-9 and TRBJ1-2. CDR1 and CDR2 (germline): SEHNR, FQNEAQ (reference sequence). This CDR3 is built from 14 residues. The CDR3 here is CASSLAWGNYGYTF.

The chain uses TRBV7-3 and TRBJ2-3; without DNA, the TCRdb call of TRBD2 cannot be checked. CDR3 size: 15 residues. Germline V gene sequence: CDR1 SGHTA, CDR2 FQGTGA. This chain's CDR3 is CASSSRGGSTDTQYF.

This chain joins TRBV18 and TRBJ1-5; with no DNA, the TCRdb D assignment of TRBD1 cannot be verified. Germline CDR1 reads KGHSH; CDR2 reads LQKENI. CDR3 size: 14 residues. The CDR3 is CASSPPDSDQPQHF.

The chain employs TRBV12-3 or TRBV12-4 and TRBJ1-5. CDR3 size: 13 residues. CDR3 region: CASSLEADKPQHF.

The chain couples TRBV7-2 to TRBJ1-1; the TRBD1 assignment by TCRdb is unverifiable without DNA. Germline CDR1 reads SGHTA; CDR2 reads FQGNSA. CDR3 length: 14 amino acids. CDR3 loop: CASSPRQTNTEAFF.

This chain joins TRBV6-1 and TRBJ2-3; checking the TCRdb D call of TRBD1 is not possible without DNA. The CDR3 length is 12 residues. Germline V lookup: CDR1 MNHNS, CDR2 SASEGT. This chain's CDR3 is CASGGYTDTQYF.

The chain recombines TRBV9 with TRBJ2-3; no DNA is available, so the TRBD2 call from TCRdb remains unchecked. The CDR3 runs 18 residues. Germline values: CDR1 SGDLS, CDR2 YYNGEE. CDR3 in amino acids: CASSVALTSGGPRDTQYF.

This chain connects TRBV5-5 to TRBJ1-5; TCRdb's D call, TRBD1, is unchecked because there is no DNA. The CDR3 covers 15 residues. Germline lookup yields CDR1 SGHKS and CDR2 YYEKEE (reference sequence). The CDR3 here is CASRGTAQSNQPQHF.

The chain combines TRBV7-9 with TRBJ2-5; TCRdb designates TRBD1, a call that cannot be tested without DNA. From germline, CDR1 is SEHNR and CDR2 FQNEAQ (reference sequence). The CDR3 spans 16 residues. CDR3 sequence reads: CASSGSGGAPQETQYF.